This T cell receptor (beta chain) is drawn from a study of shared clonotypes between healthy human individuals. The naive CD8 population came from CD45RO-negative cells selected for CCR7, without terminally differentiated effector memory CD45RA+ cells. The CDR3 is made up of 14 amino acids. Deletions cut 1 base from V and 5 bases from J, with 11 bases between. Germline CDR1 MNHNS, CDR2 SASEGT. This clone appeared a single time. The assay was immunoSEQ multiplex PCR, and TCRdb's table has in-frame clones only and misses some. The data contain about 2.1 million clones, about 93% of them singletons. The TCR comes from a man aged 18-30 years in good health. Some clones in this sample may be carry-over from other donors' samples. The rearrangement uses TRBV6-1 and TRBJ1-1; D may be TRBD1 (5 bases). The sample comprised naive CD8+ T cells from PBMCs. The CDR3 bases are TGTGCCAGCAGTGAAGTCTTTGGGGGGACTGAAGCTTTCTTT. Encoded protein: CASSEVFGGTEAFF.